The source of this T cell receptor (beta chain) is a study of blood T cell repertoires in COVID-19. Whole-study context: Acute-phase and convalescent COVID-19 samples originated in the United States, Italy and Spain. Nucleic acid was either cDNA or gDNA, and it came from T cells, B-cell-depleted T cells, or PBMCs.

J was trimmed by 5 bases and V by 4 bases; bases with no gene match: 2. CDR3 length: 13 residues. Per the germline V gene, CDR1 is SGHAT and CDR2 is FQDESV (reference sequence). Per the study methods: Cell counts per sample came from amplifying reference gene primers. The repertoire was sequenced with immunoSEQ multiplex PCR; TCRdb's copy has only in-frame clones and lacks some. V and J calls and clone size follow that table, whereas D and trimming were derived from the DNA. The sample shows 200,000 to 250,000 clones, more than 70% of them seen only once. The specimen sequenced was peripheral blood. The source of this sequence is a woman older than 75 with acute or convalescent COVID-19. This chain links TRBV11-1 with TRBJ2-5; 9 nucleotides match TRBD1. CDR3 amino acids: CASSSDRGETQYF. Written as DNA, the CDR3 is TGTGCCAGCAGCTCGGACAGGGGTGAGACCCAGTACTTC.